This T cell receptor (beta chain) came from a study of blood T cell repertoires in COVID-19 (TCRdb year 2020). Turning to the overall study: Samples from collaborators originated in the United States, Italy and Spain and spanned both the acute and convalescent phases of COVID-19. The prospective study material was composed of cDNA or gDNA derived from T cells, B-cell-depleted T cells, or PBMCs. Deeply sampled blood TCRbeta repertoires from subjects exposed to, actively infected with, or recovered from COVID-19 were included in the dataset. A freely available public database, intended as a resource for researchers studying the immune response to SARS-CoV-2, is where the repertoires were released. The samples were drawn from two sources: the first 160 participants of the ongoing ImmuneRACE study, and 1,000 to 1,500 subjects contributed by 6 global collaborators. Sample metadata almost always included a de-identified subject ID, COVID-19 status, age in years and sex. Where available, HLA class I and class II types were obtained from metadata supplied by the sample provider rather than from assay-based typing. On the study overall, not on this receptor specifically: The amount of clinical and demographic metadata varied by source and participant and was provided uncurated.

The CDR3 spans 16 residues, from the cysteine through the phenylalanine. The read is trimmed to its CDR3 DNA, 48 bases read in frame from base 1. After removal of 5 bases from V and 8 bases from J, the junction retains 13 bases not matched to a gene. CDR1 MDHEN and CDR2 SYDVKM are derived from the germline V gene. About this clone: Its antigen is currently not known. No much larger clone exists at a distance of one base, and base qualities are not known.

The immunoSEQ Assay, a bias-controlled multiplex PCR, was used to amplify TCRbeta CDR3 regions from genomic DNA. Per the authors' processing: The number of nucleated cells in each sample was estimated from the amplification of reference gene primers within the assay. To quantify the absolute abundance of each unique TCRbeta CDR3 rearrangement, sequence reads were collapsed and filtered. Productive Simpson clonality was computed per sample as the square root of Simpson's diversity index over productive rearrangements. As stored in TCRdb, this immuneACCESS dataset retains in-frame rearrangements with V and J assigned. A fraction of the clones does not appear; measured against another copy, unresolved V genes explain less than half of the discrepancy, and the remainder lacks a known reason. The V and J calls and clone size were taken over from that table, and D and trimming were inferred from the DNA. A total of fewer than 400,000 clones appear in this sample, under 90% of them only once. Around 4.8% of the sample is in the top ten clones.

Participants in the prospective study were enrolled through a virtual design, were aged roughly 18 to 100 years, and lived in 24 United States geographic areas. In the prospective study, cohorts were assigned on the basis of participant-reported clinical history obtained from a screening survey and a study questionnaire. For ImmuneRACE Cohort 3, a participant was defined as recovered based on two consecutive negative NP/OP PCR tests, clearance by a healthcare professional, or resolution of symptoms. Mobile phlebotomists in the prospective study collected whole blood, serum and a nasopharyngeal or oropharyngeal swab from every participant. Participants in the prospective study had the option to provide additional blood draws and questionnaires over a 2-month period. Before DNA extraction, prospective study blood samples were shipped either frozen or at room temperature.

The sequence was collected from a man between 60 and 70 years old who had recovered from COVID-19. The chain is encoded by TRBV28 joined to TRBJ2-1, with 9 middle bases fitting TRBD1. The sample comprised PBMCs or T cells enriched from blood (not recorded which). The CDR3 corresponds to CASSTSGTGKVDEQFF. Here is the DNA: TGTGCCAGCAGTACCTCCGGGACAGGGAAAGTGGATGAGCAGTTCTTC.